A single T cell receptor (beta chain) is shown here with its context. The data stem from a study of PD-1 blockade in mismatch repair-deficient tumors. Some clones are missing from TCRdb's copy, which holds only in-frame ones; the method was immunoSEQ multiplex PCR. The data show roughly 37,000 clones, over 70% seen once. Between the trimmed V and J ends, which lost 4 bases and 1 base, there was a span of 16 bases. The CDR3 totals 16 residues. CDR1 is LNHNV and CDR2 is YYDKDF in the germline V gene (reference sequence). The sequence was collected from an adult with mismatch repair-deficient cancer. The chain has TRBV15 and TRBJ2-5, with TRBD1 as a possible D gene (6 bases). The sequenced sample was PBMCs, obtained less than 40 weeks after starting pembrolizumab. CDR3 coding DNA: TGTGCCACCAGCATGGGGGCAGGGTCAGGCCAAGAGACCCAGTACTTC. This encodes CATSMGAGSGQETQYF. The whole variable domain, filled in from reference TRBV15 and TRBJ2-5, reads DAMVIQNPRYQVTQFGKPVTLSCSQTLNHNVMYWYQQKSSQAPKLLFHYYDKDFNNEADTPDNFQSRRPNTSFCFLDIRSPGLGDTAMYLCATSMGAGSGQETQYFGPGTRLLVL.